This T cell receptor beta chain was observed in a study of blood T cells in healthy people across ages. The CDR3 length is 17 residues. Germline V gene data show CDR1 as SGHRS and CDR2 as YFSETQ. V shed 3 bases and J shed 2 bases, with 19 bases lying between them. Each sample gave at least 7 million isolated PBMCs. Together with a sample-barcoded 5' primer, a J-beta primer mix was included in a second PCR lasting about 7 to 12 cycles. A template-switch adaptor that had 12 random nucleotides put a tag on each cDNA molecule. TCRdb reanalysed the 5' RACE reads using MiXCR and keeps one entry per CDR3 protein. The sample has about 1,400,000 distinct CDR3 sequences; around 42% are singletons.

The chain recombines TRBV5-1 with TRBJ2-3; D might be TRBD1 (6 bases). The sequence came from a woman between 18 and 29 years old in good health. What was sequenced was blood. The CDR3 nucleotides read TGCGCCAGCAGCTCCGACAGGTCCAAAATCCACACAGATACGCAGTATTTT. As protein: CASSSDRSKIHTDTQYF.